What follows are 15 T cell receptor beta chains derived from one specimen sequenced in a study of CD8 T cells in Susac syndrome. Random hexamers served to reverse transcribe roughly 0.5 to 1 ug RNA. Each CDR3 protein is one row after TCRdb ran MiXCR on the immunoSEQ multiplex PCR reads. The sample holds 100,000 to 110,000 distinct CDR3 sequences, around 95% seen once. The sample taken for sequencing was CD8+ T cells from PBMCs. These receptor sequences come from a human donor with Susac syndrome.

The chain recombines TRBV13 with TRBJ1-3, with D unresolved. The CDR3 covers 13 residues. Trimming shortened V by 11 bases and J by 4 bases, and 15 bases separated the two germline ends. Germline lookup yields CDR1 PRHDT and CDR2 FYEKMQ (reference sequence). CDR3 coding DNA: TGTGCCTCCAGTGCTGCGTTGGGAAACACCATATATTTT. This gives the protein CASSAALGNTIYF.

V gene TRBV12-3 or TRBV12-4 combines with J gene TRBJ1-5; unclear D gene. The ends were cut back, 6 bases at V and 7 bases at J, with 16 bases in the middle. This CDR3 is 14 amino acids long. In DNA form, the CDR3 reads TGTGCCAGCAGCCCCCAGCGGGGAAGACAGCCCCAGCATTTT. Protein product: CASSPQRGRQPQHF.

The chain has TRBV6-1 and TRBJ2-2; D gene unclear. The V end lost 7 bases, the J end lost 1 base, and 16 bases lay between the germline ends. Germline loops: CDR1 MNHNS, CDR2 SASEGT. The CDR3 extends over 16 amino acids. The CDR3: CASIGLGERNTGELFF. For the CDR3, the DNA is TGTGCCAGCATCGGTCTTGGTGAGCGGAACACCGGGGAGCTGTTTTTT.

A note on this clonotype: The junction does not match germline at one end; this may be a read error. CDR3 nucleotides: TGCGCCAGCAGTCAACCTTCTAGCGGGAGGGCCTCCGACGAGCAGTACTTC. Protein: CASSQPSSGRASDEQYF. The V gene is TRBV23-1, the J gene TRBJ2-7; 12 nucleotides align to TRBD2. TRBV23-1 has ORF status, its function being uncertain. The CDR3 is made up of 17 amino acids.

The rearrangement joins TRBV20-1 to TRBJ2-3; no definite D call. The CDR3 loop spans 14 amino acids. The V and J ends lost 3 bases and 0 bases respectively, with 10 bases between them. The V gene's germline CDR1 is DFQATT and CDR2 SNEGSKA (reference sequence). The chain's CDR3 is CSARPLRSTDTQYF. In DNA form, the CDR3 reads TGCAGTGCTAGGCCGCTTCGCAGCACAGATACGCAGTATTTT.

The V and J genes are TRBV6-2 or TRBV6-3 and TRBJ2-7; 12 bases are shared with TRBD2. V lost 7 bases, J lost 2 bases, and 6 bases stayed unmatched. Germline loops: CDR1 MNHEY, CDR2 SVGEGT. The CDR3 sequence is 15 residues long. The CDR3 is CASMLLAGGTYEQYF. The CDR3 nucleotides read TGTGCCAGCATGTTACTAGCGGGAGGCACCTACGAGCAGTACTTC.

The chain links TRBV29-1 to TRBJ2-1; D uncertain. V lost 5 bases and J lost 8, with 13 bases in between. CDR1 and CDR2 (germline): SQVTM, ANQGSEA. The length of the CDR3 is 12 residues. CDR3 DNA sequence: TGCAGCGTTCGAACCAATGGGGATGAGCAGTTCTTC. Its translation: CSVRTNGDEQFF.

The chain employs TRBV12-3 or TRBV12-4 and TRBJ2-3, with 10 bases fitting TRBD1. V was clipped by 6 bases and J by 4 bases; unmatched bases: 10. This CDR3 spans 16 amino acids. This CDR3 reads CASSTPGDRGPDTQYF. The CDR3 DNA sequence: TGTGCCAGCAGCACCCCGGGGGACAGGGGCCCAGATACGCAGTATTTT.

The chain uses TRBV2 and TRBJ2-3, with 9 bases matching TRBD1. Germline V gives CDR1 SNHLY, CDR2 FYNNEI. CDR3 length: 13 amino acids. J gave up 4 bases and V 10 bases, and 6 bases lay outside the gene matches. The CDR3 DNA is TGTGCCACCAGAGGGACAGGGTCAGATACGCAGTATTTT. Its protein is CATRGTGSDTQYF. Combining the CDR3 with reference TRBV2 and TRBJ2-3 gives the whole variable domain EPEVTQTPSHQVTQMGQEVILRCVPISNHLYFYWYRQILGQKVEFLVSFYNNEISEKSEIFDDQFSVERPDGSNFTLKIRSTKLEDSAMYFCATRGTGSDTQYFGPGTRLTVL.

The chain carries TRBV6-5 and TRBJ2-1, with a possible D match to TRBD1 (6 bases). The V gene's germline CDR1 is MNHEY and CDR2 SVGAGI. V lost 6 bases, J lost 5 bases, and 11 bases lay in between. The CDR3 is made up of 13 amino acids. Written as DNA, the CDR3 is TGTGCCAGCAGCCCCGGGGACAACAATGAGCAGTTCTTC. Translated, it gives CASSPGDNNEQFF.

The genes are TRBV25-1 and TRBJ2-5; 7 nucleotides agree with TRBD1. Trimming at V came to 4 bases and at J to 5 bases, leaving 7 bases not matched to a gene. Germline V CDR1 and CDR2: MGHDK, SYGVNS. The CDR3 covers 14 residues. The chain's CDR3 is CASSGPGQRETQYF. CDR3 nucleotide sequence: TGTGCCAGCAGTGGCCCGGGACAGAGGGAGACCCAGTACTTC.

The CDR3 region is CASSLTDMNTEAFF. The CDR3 DNA reads TGTGCCAGCAGTTTAACGGACATGAACACTGAAGCTTTCTTT. V is TRBV28 and J is TRBJ1-1; a possible D gene is TRBD1 (5 bases). Deletions cut 2 bases from V and 0 bases from J, with 7 bases between. CDR1 and CDR2 from the germline V gene are MDHEN and SYDVKM. The CDR3 sequence is 14 residues long.

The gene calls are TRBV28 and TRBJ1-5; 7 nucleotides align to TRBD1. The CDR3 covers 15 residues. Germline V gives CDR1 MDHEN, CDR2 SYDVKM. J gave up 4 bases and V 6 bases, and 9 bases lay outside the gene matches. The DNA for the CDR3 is TGTGCCAGCAGCTCCCAGTACAGGGGAAATCAGCCCCAGCATTTT. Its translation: CASSSQYRGNQPQHF. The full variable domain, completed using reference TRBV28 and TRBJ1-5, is DVKVTQSSRYLVKRTGEKVFLECVQDMDHENMFWYRQDPGLGLRLIYFSYDVKMKEKGDIPEGYSVSREKKERFSLILESASTNQTSMYLCASSSQYRGNQPQHFGDGTRLSIL.

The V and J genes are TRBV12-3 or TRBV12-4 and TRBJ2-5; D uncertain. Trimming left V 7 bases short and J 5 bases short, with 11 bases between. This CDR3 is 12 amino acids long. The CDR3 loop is CASNLERETQYF. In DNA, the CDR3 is TGTGCCAGCAACCTCGAGAGGGAGACCCAGTACTTC.

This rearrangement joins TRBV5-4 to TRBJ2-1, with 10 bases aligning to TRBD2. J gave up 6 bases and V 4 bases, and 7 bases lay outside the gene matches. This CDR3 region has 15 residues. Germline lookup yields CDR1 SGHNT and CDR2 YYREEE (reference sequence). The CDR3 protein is CASSKSGGDLNEQFF. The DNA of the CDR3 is TGTGCCAGCAGCAAGAGCGGGGGGGATCTCAATGAGCAGTTCTTC.